This passage covers 5 T cell receptor beta chains from one sample sequenced in a study of cytotoxic CD8 clonotypes in ibrutinib-treated CLL. The assay was immunoSEQ multiplex PCR, and TCRdb's table has in-frame clones only and misses some. This table has more than 110,000 clones, more than 75% appearing once. This specimen was PBMCs, taken after 36 months of ibrutinib treatment. These receptors were collected from a human donor with chronic lymphocytic leukemia.

V and J are TRBV10-3 and TRBJ2-1; TRBD2 matches at 7 bases. CDR1 ENHRY and CDR2 SYGVKD come from the germline V gene. With 4 bases clipped from V and 8 bases from J, the junction kept 8 bases outside the gene matches. There are 14 residues in the CDR3. CDR3 sequence: CAISGEGLRDEQFF. The CDR3 DNA is TGTGCCATCAGTGGGGAGGGCCTGCGCGATGAGCAGTTCTTC.

This clone was seen only once. CDR3 sequence (DNA): TGTGCCAGCAGTCCTAGCGGGGGGGCCTGGGAGACCCAGTACTTC. Its translation: CASSPSGGAWETQYF. The chain employs TRBV6-4 and TRBJ2-5; 12 nucleotides agree with TRBD2. The CDR3 is 15 amino acids. Trimming took 5 bases from V and 5 from J; bases not matched to a gene: 6. Germline V gene lookup returns CDR1 MRHNA and CDR2 SNTAGT.

The chain employs TRBV7-8 and TRBJ2-1, with TRBD2 matching over 8 bases. The CDR3 is 16 residues long. Losses at the gene ends were 5 bases for V and 2 bases for J; bases not matched to a gene: 8. Germline assignment: CDR1 SGHVS and CDR2 FQNEAQ. As DNA, the CDR3 is TGTGCCAGCAGCCCGCAAGGGACTAGGACCTACAATGAGCAGTTCTTC. It translates to CASSPQGTRTYNEQFF.

The V and J genes are TRBV5-1 and TRBJ2-1; D is unresolved. The CDR3 is 14 amino acids. Trimming cost V 1 base and J 5 bases, with 10 bases left between them. Germline V CDR1 and CDR2: SGHRS, YFSETQ. The CDR3 DNA reads as TGCGCCAGCAGCTTGATAGGGTTCCACAATGAGCAGTTCTTC. As protein: CASSLIGFHNEQFF.

Only a few counts were recorded for this clone. The genes are TRBV2 and TRBJ1-5; a weak D match, TRBD1 (5 bases). Trimming pared 8 bases from V and 2 bases from J, leaving 16 bases between. CDR3 length: 15 amino acids. Germline CDR1 is SNHLY and CDR2 is FYNNEI. CDR3 residues: CASGGGRGGNQPQHF. CDR3 nucleotide sequence: TGTGCCAGCGGTGGCGGGAGAGGGGGCAATCAGCCCCAGCATTTT.